This T cell receptor (beta chain) is from a study of OX40 agonist ivuxolimab in advanced cancers. The CDR3 is 17 amino acids. V shed 1 base and J 3 bases; nucleotides not matched to a gene: 7. The V gene's germline CDR1 is SNHLY and CDR2 FYNNEI. Findings and caveats of the study: Partial responders at 0.1-3.0 mg/kg had among the lowest clonal expansion.

Method: immunoSEQ multiplex PCR; TCRdb's copy keeps in-frame clones and lacks some. The data contain fewer than 45,000 clones, over 60% of them singletons. As to this clone: The target antigen is unknown.

If patients had autoimmune disease history or systemic immunosuppression, they were excluded. The source of this sequence is an adult with an advanced solid tumor such as melanoma, head and neck, liver or kidney cancer. The sequencing used CD4+ or CD8+ T cells sorted from blood, collected in a trial of the OX40 agonist ivuxolimab. This chain joins TRBV2 and TRBJ2-3; 10 bases agree with TRBD2. DNA for the CDR3: TGTGCCAGCAGTGAAGAAGAGCGGGGGGGCCTAACAGATACGCAGTATTTT. This codes for CASSEEERGGLTDTQYF.